The sequence of this T cell receptor (beta chain) was determined in a study of beta chain features in type 1 diabetes. CD4+ naive, central memory, regulatory and stem cell-like memory subsets were isolated by sorting on CD45RO/CCR7/CD25/CD127/CD95/CD27. The investigators reverse transcribed all of the isolated RNA, so they sequenced expressed TCRB transcripts. TCRdb's table, derived via immunoSEQ multiplex PCR, lists solely in-frame clones and lacks some. The repertoire holds some 400,000 clones, with over 13% as singletons. The germline V and J ends were trimmed by 2 bases and 4 bases, with 11 bases remaining between them. Germline values: CDR1 KGHSH, CDR2 LQKENI. The CDR3 runs to 14 residues. The study's findings and limits: High-TCR-expressing cells could be over-represented by cDNA sequencing.

This clone was seen only a few times. Its antigen is still unknown. The sequenced material came from naive CD4+ T cells from blood. This clonotype was obtained from a woman aged 18 to 35 in good health. The chain is built from TRBV18 and TRBJ1-2; D is uncertain. The CDR3 DNA sequence: TGTGCCAGCTCACCAGGGCCCCACCGCTATGGCTACACCTTC. Protein product: CASSPGPHRYGYTF.